This is a list of T cell receptor beta chains from one sample in a study of response to subunit inactivated influenza vaccine. TCRdb reprocessed the RT-PCR reads via MiXCR and lists one record per CDR3 protein. The sample comprises 500,000 to 600,000 distinct CDR3 sequences, approximately 11% of which are singletons, and around 10% rests with the top ten. The same specimen was also included in a second study, on T cells expressing NK-cell markers.

Here the sequenced sample was PBMCs from blood, taken on the day of vaccination. The receptors derive from a man in his fifties or sixties who received an inactivated influenza vaccine. Each CDR3 is given with its conserved first and last residue. Fields, in order: clone size, V gene, CDR3 protein. The listing skips clone size in some rows; elsewhere it reads once, few, many or a size class.

clone size: few; V gene: TRBV4-2; CDR3 protein: CASSVGPSNQPQHF
clone size: -; V gene: TRBV21-1; CDR3 protein: CASSKDGVERDGYNEQFF
clone size: few; V gene: TRBV24-1; CDR3 protein: CATSDRPGQGNTDTQYF
clone size: -; V gene: TRBV20-1; CDR3 protein: CSTEKTGGETQYF
clone size: -; V gene: TRBV7-2; CDR3 protein: CASSPRGDTNQPQHF
clone size: many; V gene: TRBV5-1; CDR3 protein: CASSRGQGNTGELFF
clone size: -; V gene: TRBV25-1; CDR3 protein: CASSDIGAGSPPTDTQYF
clone size: -; V gene: TRBV4-1; CDR3 protein: CASSRAGTDSRYTGELFF
clone size: -; V gene: TRBV28; CDR3 protein: CASSSRTGVSSPLHF
clone size: -; V gene: TRBV29-1; CDR3 protein: CSVEGIETSGSDYEQYF
clone size: -; V gene: TRBV5-1; CDR3 protein: CASSLVQRGGLNIQYF
clone size: few; V gene: TRBV6-2/TRBV6-3; CDR3 protein: CASSYSTDKQYF
clone size: -; V gene: TRBV29-1; CDR3 protein: CSVDGTGRMPFTDTQYF
clone size: few; V gene: TRBV29-1; CDR3 protein: CSATPSGRVRVF
clone size: few; V gene: TRBV7-2; CDR3 protein: CASRLAGGPTGELFF
clone size: few; V gene: TRBV2; CDR3 protein: CASGGTSGRYEQYF
clone size: -; V gene: TRBV29-1; CDR3 protein: CSVDRIQGRLGYTF
clone size: few; V gene: TRBV29-1; CDR3 protein: CSVEPPGVTSGGEYQETQYF
clone size: few; V gene: TRBV5-1; CDR3 protein: CASSLSDYTEAFF
clone size: few; V gene: TRBV20-1; CDR3 protein: CSARVSPTGTQYF
clone size: -; V gene: TRBV5-1; CDR3 protein: CASSLVRENTEAFF
clone size: -; V gene: TRBV6-2/TRBV6-3; CDR3 protein: CASSYLSGEQETQYF
clone size: -; V gene: TRBV7-9; CDR3 protein: CPSSFQGGTEAFF
clone size: many; V gene: TRBV27; CDR3 protein: CASSPRLAGGYNEQFF
clone size: -; V gene: TRBV5-1; CDR3 protein: CASSGGLAGGPYNEQFF
clone size: -; V gene: TRBV9; CDR3 protein: CASSPGVFVPDTQYF
clone size: many; V gene: TRBV15; CDR3 protein: CATSRTRGPGELFF
clone size: few; V gene: TRBV12-3/TRBV12-4; CDR3 protein: CASSSIAGGKNNEQFF
clone size: -; V gene: TRBV2; CDR3 protein: CASGETLARGETQYF
clone size: few; V gene: TRBV2; CDR3 protein: CASKAEDGGNYGYTF
clone size: -; V gene: TRBV9; CDR3 protein: CASSAQASVGETQYF